The clone carrying this TCR beta chain was detected ten times or more. Antigen: not known. The entry originates in a study of T cell repertoires in cytomegalovirus infection. The wider study: Signatures in public TCR beta sequences pointed to both CMV infection and matching HLA type.

Each CDR3 protein is one row after TCRdb ran MiXCR on the reads. This sample has 480,000 or so distinct CDR3 sequences, with 11% found just once. General study findings and limits: Frequencies of public TCR beta families were cumulated, and this identified carriers of CMV plus the relevant HLA. Within the response measured ex vivo, HLA-C-restricted CMV-specific TCR beta clonotypes were dominant.

Material for sequencing was PBMCs. The sequence was obtained from a human donor in good health (CMV status not recorded). Some clones in this sample may be carry-over from other donors' samples.

The CDR3 spells CASTLRLAAYNEQFF. CDR3 nucleotides: TGTGCCAGCACCCTCCGACTAGCCGCATACAATGAGCAGTTCTTC. This chain links TRBV12-3 or TRBV12-4 with TRBJ2-1; 7 bases align to TRBD2. The CDR3 is 15 amino acids. The V and J ends lost 7 bases and 4 bases, in that order; junction bases with no gene match: 10.